These 5 T cell receptor beta chains came from one sample sequenced in a study of T-cell reconstitution after alpha-beta-depleted transplantation in children. Construction of the TCRbeta library involved unique molecular identifiers. TCRdb processed the PCR reads anew with MiXCR; each CDR3 protein has one entry. The table includes roughly 340,000 distinct CDR3 sequences, around 15% detected once. The specimen was PBMCs, mostly from graft donor cells, collected 360 days after TCRalphabeta/CD19-depleted stem cell transplant. These receptors originate from a male patient between 2 and 10 years old who had a stem cell transplant for acute lymphoblastic leukemia, so the T cells may come from the graft donor.

The rearrangement joins TRBV5-1 to TRBJ2-7; 8 bases line up with TRBD2. In germline, CDR1 is SGHRS, CDR2 YFSETQ. This CDR3 is 15 amino acids long. With 4 bases clipped from V and 8 bases from J, the junction kept 14 bases outside the gene matches. CDR3 DNA: TGCGCCAGCAGCGCCACCGGGACTAGGCCCTCGCAGCAGTACTTC. Amino acids: CASSATGTRPSQQYF.

This clonotype was seen a handful of times. The chain combines TRBV20-1 with TRBJ2-1; D is unclear. This CDR3 has 14 amino acids. Trimming left V 6 bases short and J 9 bases short, with 21 bases between. CDR1 is DFQATT and CDR2 is SNEGSKA in the germline V gene (reference sequence). CDR3 residues: CSAPSVRLKGEQFF. In DNA form, the CDR3 reads TGCAGTGCCCCCTCTGTACGGTTAAAGGGTGAGCAGTTCTTC.

This clonotype has only a few counts. The rearrangement links TRBV11-2 to TRBJ2-3; TRBD2 is a possible D gene (6 bases). Between the trimmed V and J ends, which lost 3 bases and 5 bases, there was a span of 12 bases. Germline-derived CDR1 and CDR2 are SGHAT and FQNNGV. The CDR3 is 14 residues long. In DNA form, the CDR3 reads TGTGCCAGCAGCTTGGGACTGACGAGAGATACGCAGTATTTT. This sequence encodes CASSLGLTRDTQYF.

This clonotype was picked up a small number of times. The chain combines TRBV6-2 or TRBV6-3 with TRBJ2-1, with 9 bases that match TRBD2. This CDR3 contains 20 residues. Germline-derived CDR1 and CDR2 are MNHEY and SVGEGT. The junction had 21 bases not matched to a gene; V was cut back by 2 bases and J by 7 bases. The CDR3 reads CASSYRSNPLSGSLRNEQFF. The CDR3 DNA is TGTGCCAGCAGTTACCGGAGTAACCCCCTTAGCGGGAGTCTAAGGAATGAGCAGTTCTTC.

This clonotype showed up just a few times. The V gene is TRBV11-2, the J gene TRBJ2-1, with TRBD1 as a possible D gene (5 bases). Trimming cost V 3 bases and J 5 bases, with 29 bases left between them. CDR3 length: 20 amino acids. Germline loops: CDR1 SGHAT, CDR2 FQNNGV. The CDR3 here is CASSLEISTRVRPLNNEQFF. The CDR3 bases are TGTGCCAGCAGCTTGGAAATCTCTACCAGGGTGCGTCCGCTTAACAATGAGCAGTTCTTC. The full variable domain, its missing parts supplied by reference TRBV11-2 and TRBJ2-1, is EAGVAQSPRYKIIEKRQSVAFWCNPISGHATLYWYQQILGQGPKLLIQFQNNGVVDDSQLPKDRFSAERLKGVDSTLKIQPAKLEDSAVYLCASSLEISTRVRPLNNEQFFGPGTRLTVL.